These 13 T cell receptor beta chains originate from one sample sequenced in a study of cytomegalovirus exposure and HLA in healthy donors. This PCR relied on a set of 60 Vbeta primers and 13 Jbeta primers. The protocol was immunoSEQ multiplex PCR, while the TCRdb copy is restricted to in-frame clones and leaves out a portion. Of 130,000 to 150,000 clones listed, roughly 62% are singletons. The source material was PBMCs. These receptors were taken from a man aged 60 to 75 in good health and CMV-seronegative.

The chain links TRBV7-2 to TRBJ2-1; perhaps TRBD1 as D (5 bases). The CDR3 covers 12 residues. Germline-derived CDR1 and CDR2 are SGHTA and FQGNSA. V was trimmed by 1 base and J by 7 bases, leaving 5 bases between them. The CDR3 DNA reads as TGTGCCAGCAGCTTAGAGGGGAATGAGCAGTTCTTC. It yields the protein CASSLEGNEQFF.

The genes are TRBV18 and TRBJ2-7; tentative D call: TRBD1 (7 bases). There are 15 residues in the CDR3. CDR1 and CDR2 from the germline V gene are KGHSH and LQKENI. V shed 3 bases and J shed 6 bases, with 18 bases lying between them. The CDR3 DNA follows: TGTGCCAGCTCACCTCTCGACAGGGCGGGGAGCGAGCAGTACTTC. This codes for CASSPLDRAGSEQYF.

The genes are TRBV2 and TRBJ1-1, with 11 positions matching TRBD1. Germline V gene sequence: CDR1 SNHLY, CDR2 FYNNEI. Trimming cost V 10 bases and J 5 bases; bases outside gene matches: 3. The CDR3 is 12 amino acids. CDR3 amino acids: CAMGQGGTEAFF. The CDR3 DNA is TGTGCCATGGGACAGGGGGGGACTGAAGCTTTCTTT.

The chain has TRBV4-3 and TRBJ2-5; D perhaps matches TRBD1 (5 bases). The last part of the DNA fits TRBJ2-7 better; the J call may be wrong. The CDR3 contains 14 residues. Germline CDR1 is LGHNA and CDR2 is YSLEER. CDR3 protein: CASSQGRQSHEQYF. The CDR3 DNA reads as TGCGCCAGCAGCCAAGGTCGACAGTCCCACGAGCAGTACTTC.

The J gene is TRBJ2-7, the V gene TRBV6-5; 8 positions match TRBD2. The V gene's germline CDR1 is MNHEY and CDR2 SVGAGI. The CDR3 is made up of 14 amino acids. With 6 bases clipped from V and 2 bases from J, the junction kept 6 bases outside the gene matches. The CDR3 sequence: CASRAPGLAYEQYF. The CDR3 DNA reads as TGTGCCAGCAGAGCGCCGGGACTAGCCTACGAGCAGTACTTC.

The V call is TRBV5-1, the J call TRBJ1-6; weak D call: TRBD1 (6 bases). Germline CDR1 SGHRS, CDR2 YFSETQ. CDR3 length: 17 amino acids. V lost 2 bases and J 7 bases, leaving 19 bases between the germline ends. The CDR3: CASSFWSLDRSNSPLHF. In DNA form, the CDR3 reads TGCGCCAGCAGCTTTTGGAGCCTAGACAGGAGCAATTCACCCCTCCACTTT.

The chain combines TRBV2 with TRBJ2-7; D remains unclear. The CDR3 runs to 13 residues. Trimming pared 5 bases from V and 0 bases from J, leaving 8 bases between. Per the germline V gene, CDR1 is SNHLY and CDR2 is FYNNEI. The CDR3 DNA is TGTGCCAGCAGTTACTTGAGCTCCTACGAGCAGTACTTC. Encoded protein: CASSYLSSYEQYF.

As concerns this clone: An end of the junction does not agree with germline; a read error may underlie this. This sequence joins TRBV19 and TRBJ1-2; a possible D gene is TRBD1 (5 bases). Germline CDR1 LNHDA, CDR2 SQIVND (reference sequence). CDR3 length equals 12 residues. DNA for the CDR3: TGTGCCAGTAGTATCCTCGGGGCGGGAAGCCTCTTC. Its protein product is CASSILGAGSLF.

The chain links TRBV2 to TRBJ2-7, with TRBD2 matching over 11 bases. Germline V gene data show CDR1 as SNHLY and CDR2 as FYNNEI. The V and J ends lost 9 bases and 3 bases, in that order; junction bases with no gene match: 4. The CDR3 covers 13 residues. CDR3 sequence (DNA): TGTGCCAGAGTCGGGACTAGCGGCTACGAGCAGTACTTC. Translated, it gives CARVGTSGYEQYF.

CDR3 in amino acids: CASSYSRSGGSYGYTF. The DNA for the CDR3 is TGTGCCAGCAGTTACTCGCGGTCAGGGGGCAGCTATGGCTACACCTTC. The chain combines TRBV6-5 with TRBJ1-2, with 8 bases aligning to TRBD1. J lost 4 bases, V lost 0 bases, and 7 bases had no gene match. Germline V lookup: CDR1 MNHEY, CDR2 SVGAGI. CDR3 size: 16 residues.

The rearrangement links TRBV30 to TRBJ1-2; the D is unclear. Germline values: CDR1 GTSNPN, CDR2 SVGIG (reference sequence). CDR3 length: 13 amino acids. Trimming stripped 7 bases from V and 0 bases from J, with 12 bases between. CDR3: CASFPPPNYGYTF. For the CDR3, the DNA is TGTGCCTCGTTCCCTCCTCCTAACTATGGCTACACCTTC.

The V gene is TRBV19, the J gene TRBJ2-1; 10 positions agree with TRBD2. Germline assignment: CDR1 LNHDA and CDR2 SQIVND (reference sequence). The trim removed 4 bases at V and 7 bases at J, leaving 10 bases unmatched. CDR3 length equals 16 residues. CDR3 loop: CASSTGWSGRENEQFF. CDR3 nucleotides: TGTGCCAGTAGTACGGGGTGGAGCGGGAGGGAGAATGAGCAGTTCTTC.

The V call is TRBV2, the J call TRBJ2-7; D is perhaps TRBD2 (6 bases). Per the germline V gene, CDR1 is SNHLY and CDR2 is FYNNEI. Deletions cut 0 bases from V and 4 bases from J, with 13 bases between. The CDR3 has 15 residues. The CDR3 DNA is TGTGCCAGCAGTGAAGCCCCCCGACTAGGTTACGAGCAGTACTTC. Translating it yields CASSEAPRLGYEQYF.